The present TCR beta chain was sequenced within a study of response to subunit inactivated influenza vaccine. Study-level points and caveats: That few new T cells are recruited by each seasonal influenza vaccination was the authors' suggestion.

TCRdb processed the RT-PCR reads anew with MiXCR; each CDR3 protein has one entry. The sample carries roughly 500,000 distinct CDR3 sequences, approximately 20% recorded once. As to this clonotype: The antigen is not known.

Trimming shortened V by 3 bases and J by 6 bases, and 13 bases separated the two germline ends. The germline V gene has CDR1 ENHRY and CDR2 SYGVKD. The CDR3 runs to 14 residues. The data were also submitted as part of a second study, on T cells expressing NK-cell markers. In that study: In generating TCR beta cDNA, 5'RACE template switching with UMIs was used.

Sequences were derived from CD4+ T cells sorted from PBMCs, sampled approximately 13 days after vaccination. This sequence joins TRBV10-3 and TRBJ2-3; D may be TRBD1 (5 bases). This sequence originates from a man in his fifties or sixties who received an inactivated influenza vaccine. The CDR3 loop reads CAISDASSGDTQYF. CDR3 DNA: TGTGCCATCAGTGATGCCTCTTCAGGGGATACGCAGTATTTT.